This T cell receptor (beta chain) was recorded in a study of glioma-infiltrating T cells. Points from the study as a whole: CDR3 overlap between tissue and blood was very small.

The CDR3 runs to 16 residues. Trimming left V 0 bases short and J 6 bases short, with 16 bases between. Germline V gives CDR1 SGDLS, CDR2 YYNGEE. The iRepertoire nested amplicon-rescue multiplex PCR amplified TCR alpha and beta CDR3s from RNA. MiXCR was run by TCRdb on the multiplex PCR reads, yielding one entry per CDR3 protein. This table holds about 140,000 distinct CDR3 sequences, about two fifths found once. This clonotype was counted between two and nine times. Its antigen remains unidentified. The chain joins TRBV9 to TRBJ2-1; D possibly corresponds to TRBD2 (5 bases). The sequencing input was glioma tissue, nonneoplastic brain tissue, or PBMCs (not recorded which). The sequence derives from a human donor with low-grade glioma or glioblastoma, undergoing nonglioma brain surgery, or in good health (not recorded which). CDR3 nucleotide sequence: TGTGCCAGCAGCGTAGCGGGTACTAGTCGTCCCAATGAGCAGTTCTTC. This translates into CASSVAGTSRPNEQFF.